Presented here are 14 T cell receptor beta chains from one specimen sequenced in a study of tumor and adjacent non-tumor tissue in lung cancer. RNA was extracted from bulk tissue without any cell sorting. This non-tumor lung sample came from over 3 cm beyond the tumor edge. A modified ARM-PCR protocol with three rounds of nested PCR amplified TCRbeta. MiXCR, run by TCRdb on the multiplex PCR reads, gives a single entry per CDR3 protein. The table has around 80,000 distinct CDR3 sequences, approximately 81% seen once; the top ten hold less than 60%. The sequencing sample was made of distant non-tumor lung tissue. Receptors were obtained from a man between 60 and 75 years old with non-small cell lung cancer.

Notes on this clonotype: A much more abundant neighbour one base away suggests this may be a read error. The chain couples TRBV4-2 to TRBJ2-3; D is ambiguous. CDR1 and CDR2 from the germline V gene are LGHNA and YNFKEQ. The CDR3 covers 11 residues. The CDR3: CASTEADTRYF. CDR3 in DNA: TGTGCCAGCACTGAAGCAGATACGCGGTATTTT.

Concerning this clonotype itself: Germline is not matched at one junction end, which may reflect a read error. The chain links TRBV6-1 to TRBJ1-1, with D possibly being TRBD1 (6 bases). CDR1 and CDR2 (germline): MNHNS, SASEGT. This CDR3 contains 14 residues. Here the CDR3 reads CASSEDGGGTEAFF. The CDR3, as DNA: TGTGCCAGTAGTGAAGACGGGGGCGGCACTGAAGCTTTCTTT.

As to this clonotype: In this CDR3 the conserved last residue, phenylalanine or tryptophan, is missing, so a read error is likely. The CDR3, as DNA: TGCAGTGCTCCTACCCTCACCGGGGAGCTGTTTATC. Translating gives CSAPTLTGELFI. The chain is built from TRBV20-1 and TRBJ2-2; D gene uncertain. This CDR3 has 12 residues. The germline V and J ends were trimmed by 5 bases and 4 bases, with 8 bases remaining between them. From germline, CDR1 is DFQATT and CDR2 SNEGSKA (reference sequence).

On this clonotype: Because it lacks the conserved phenylalanine or tryptophan at the end, this CDR3 is likely a read error. The J gene is TRBJ2-3, the V gene TRBV4-1; D might be TRBD1 or TRBD2, each matching 6 bases. V lost 0 bases, J lost 0 bases, and 19 bases lay in between. This CDR3 has 19 amino acids. Looked up from germline, CDR1 is MGHRA and CDR2 is YSYEKL. The chain's CDR3 is CASSQEEGDAEGSTDTQYL. The CDR3 DNA follows: TGCGCCAGCAGCCAAGAAGAGGGGGATGCGGAGGGGAGCACAGATACGCAGTATTTG.

Concerning this clonotype itself: At one boundary the junction diverges from the germline segment, which might be a read error. The J gene is TRBJ1-1, the V gene TRBV11-3; 7 bases align to TRBD1. Germline assignment: CDR1 SGHNT and CDR2 YENEEA. The CDR3 contains 16 residues. CDR3 sequence reads: CASSLDEDRLNIEAFF. The CDR3 bases are TGTGCCAGCAGCTTAGATGAGGACAGGTTGAACATTGAAGCTTTCTTT.

This clonotype has just a few counts. The junction differs from germline at one of its ends, possibly a read error. The rearrangement links TRBV7-3 to TRBJ2-5, with D perhaps TRBD1 (6 bases). Per the germline V gene, CDR1 is SGHTA and CDR2 is FQGTGA. The CDR3 is 15 amino acids. This CDR3 is CASSFRQDGAETQYF. The DNA for the CDR3 is TGTGCCAGTAGCTTTCGACAGGATGGCGCGGAGACCCAGTACTTC.

Comment on this clonotype: Since no conserved phenylalanine or tryptophan closes the CDR3, a read error is the likely cause. It is unclear where the CDR3 begins or ends on the DNA, so no DNA is shown, and the CDR3 is as TCRdb lists it. The chain has TRBV6-1 and TRBJ1-1. Germline V gene data show CDR1 as MNHNS and CDR2 as SASEGT. Ends included, the CDR3 has 14 residues. The CDR3 region is CASSEDSGDTEAFY.

In this sample, this clonotype turned up many times. V is TRBV5-4 and J is TRBJ2-5, with 7 bases aligning to TRBD2. This CDR3 has 15 residues. V dropped 0 bases and J dropped 2; count of bases not matched to a gene: 4. CDR1 is SGHNT and CDR2 is YYREEE in the germline V gene (reference sequence). The CDR3 region is CASSLASSGQETQYF. For the CDR3, the DNA is TGTGCCAGCAGCTTGGCGTCTAGCGGACAAGAGACCCAGTACTTC.

This clonotype was counted between two and nine times. This may be a read error, as it is one base from a much larger clone. The chain couples TRBV20-1 to TRBJ2-5; 7 nucleotides agree with TRBD1. The CDR3 extends over 16 amino acids. CDR1 and CDR2 (germline): DFQATT, SNEGSKA (reference sequence). CDR3 nucleotide sequence: TGCAGTGCGAAAATCCCCCAGGGGGTAACCCAAGAGGCCCAGTACTTC. Residues: CSAKIPQGVTQEAQYF.

About this clonotype itself: At one end, the junction sequence differs from germline, possibly due to a read error. This chain joins TRBV12-3 or TRBV12-4 and TRBJ2-2; possibly TRBD1 or TRBD2 for D (5 bases each). This CDR3 spans 15 amino acids. The CDR3 sequence is CASSPPTADTGKLLF. The CDR3 DNA sequence: TGTGCCAGCAGTCCTCCCACTGCGGACACCGGGAAGCTGTTATTT.

This clonotype was found many times. The chain has TRBV4-2 and TRBJ2-1; D perhaps matches TRBD2 (6 bases). Germline lookup yields CDR1 LGHNA and CDR2 YNFKEQ. Trimming took off 1 base at V and 6 bases at J, with 19 bases between the two ends. The CDR3 contains 17 residues. For the CDR3, the DNA is TGTGCCAGCAGCCAAGGGTCGGGCGGGGCCTCCCGCAATGAGCAGTTCTTC. This codes for CASSQGSGGASRNEQFF.

The sample holds one count of this clonotype. One base away lies a much larger clone, so this may be a sequencing read error. The chain has TRBV10-1 and TRBJ2-3; 10 bases align to TRBD2. The CDR3 totals 16 residues. Per germline, CDR1 WNHNN and CDR2 SYGVQD (reference sequence). This CDR3 is CANSESSGGAADTQYF. The CDR3, as DNA: TGCGCCAACAGTGAGTCCAGCGGGGGGGCGGCAGATACGCAGTATTTT.

The chain links TRBV29-1 to TRBJ2-2; TRBD1 aligns across 8 bases. Trimming took 4 bases from V and 10 from J; bases not matched to a gene: 11. The germline V gene encodes CDR1 SQVTM and CDR2 ANQGSEA. This CDR3 has 14 residues. The CDR3 is CSVGEDRASEELFF. For the CDR3, the DNA is TGCAGCGTTGGTGAGGACAGGGCCAGCGAGGAGCTGTTTTTT.

Remarks on this clonotype: Compared with germline, one end of the junction differs, possibly owing to a read error. For the CDR3, the DNA is TGCGCCGGCAGCCAAGAGGGACAGGGTCCATCGGACTATGGCTACACCTTC. It translates to CAGSQEGQGPSDYGYTF. The gene calls are TRBV4-3 and TRBJ1-2, with 9 bases lining up with TRBD1. Germline V lookup: CDR1 LGHNA, CDR2 YSLEER. The CDR3 is 17 residues long.